Below, 19 T cell receptor beta chains from the same sample are listed, as sequenced in a study of blood T cell repertoires in COVID-19. The protocol was immunoSEQ multiplex PCR, while the TCRdb copy is restricted to in-frame clones and leaves out a portion. The sample has 30,000 to 40,000 clones, approximately 80% seen once. The sample comprised peripheral blood. These receptors were obtained from a man aged 55-75 years in a cohort sampled during active COVID-19.

This clone was seen once. This chain uses TRBV28 with TRBJ2-1; 7 positions match TRBD1. CDR3 length: 16 residues. Losses at the gene ends were 5 bases for V and 0 bases for J; bases not matched to a gene: 7. Germline-derived CDR1 and CDR2 are MDHEN and SYDVKM. CDR3 sequence (DNA): TGTGCCAGCAGTGGAGTACAGGGGATCTCCTACAATGAGCAGTTCTTC. This gives the protein CASSGVQGISYNEQFF. Filled out from reference TRBV28 and TRBJ2-1, the complete variable domain reads DVKVTQSSRYLVKRTGEKVFLECVQDMDHENMFWYRQDPGLGLRLIYFSYDVKMKEKGDIPEGYSVSREKKERFSLILESASTNQTSMYLCASSGVQGISYNEQFFGPGTRLTVL.

The chain uses TRBV11-2 and TRBJ1-4; 11 nucleotides align to TRBD1. The J segment lost 2 bases and the V segment lost 2 bases, leaving 7 bases of the junction unmatched. CDR1 SGHAT and CDR2 FQNNGV come from the germline V gene. The CDR3 consists of 18 residues. This CDR3 is CASSLLGQGGATNEKLFF. CDR3 bases: TGTGCCAGCAGCTTATTGGGACAGGGGGGGGCCACTAATGAAAAACTGTTTTTT. The full variable domain, with the rest looked up from reference TRBV11-2 and TRBJ1-4, is EAGVAQSPRYKIIEKRQSVAFWCNPISGHATLYWYQQILGQGPKLLIQFQNNGVVDDSQLPKDRFSAERLKGVDSTLKIQPAKLEDSAVYLCASSLLGQGGATNEKLFFGSGTQLSVL.

This clone is a singleton in its sample. This sequence joins TRBV27 and TRBJ1-5; 8 positions match TRBD1. Looked up from germline, CDR1 is MNHEY and CDR2 is SMNVEV (reference sequence). Unmatched junction bases numbered 10, after V lost 8 bases and J lost 4 bases. This CDR3 spans 15 amino acids. The CDR3 is CASHPRGQANQPQHF. The CDR3 DNA reads as TGTGCCAGCCACCCCCGGGGACAGGCGAATCAGCCCCAGCATTTT.

In its sample, this clone was seen once. The rearrangement uses TRBV28 and TRBJ2-2, with D possibly TRBD1 on 6 matching bases. The V end was cut by 5 bases, the J end by 1 base, with 14 bases between. CDR1 is MDHEN and CDR2 is SYDVKM in the germline V gene. The CDR3 consists of 16 residues. The CDR3 DNA reads TGTGCCAGCAGTGCGAGGGACACCAGGAACACCGGGGAGCTGTTTTTT. This sequence encodes CASSARDTRNTGELFF.

The chain has TRBV5-8 and TRBJ2-1; 11 bases line up with TRBD1. The ends lost 3 bases at V and 7 bases at J; junction bases unmatched: 3. The CDR3 has 14 residues. Germline V lookup: CDR1 SGHTS, CDR2 YDEGEE. CDR3 nucleotide sequence: TGTGCCAGCAGCTCCGGGGACAGGGGGAATGAGCAGTTCTTC. This encodes CASSSGDRGNEQFF.

This chain's CDR3 is CSVVIGGGGDTQYF. The CDR3 bases are TGCAGCGTTGTCATAGGCGGAGGCGGAGATACGCAGTATTTT. The J gene is TRBJ2-3, the V gene TRBV29-1; the D gene is possibly TRBD2 (5 bases). The CDR3 is 14 residues long. With 4 bases removed from V and 5 bases from J, the gap between germline ends came to 16 bases. CDR1 and CDR2 from the germline V gene are SQVTM and ANQGSEA.

The chain links TRBV28 to TRBJ1-4; D is possibly TRBD1 (6 bases). This CDR3 has 14 amino acids. V was shortened by 6 bases and J by 10 bases, with 18 bases between the two germline ends. CDR1 is MDHEN and CDR2 is SYDVKM in the germline V gene. The CDR3 spells CASSPRGGYGKLFF. CDR3 bases: TGTGCCAGCAGCCCCCGGGGGGGCTACGGAAAACTGTTTTTT.

The chain links TRBV12-3 or TRBV12-4 to TRBJ2-1, with D maybe TRBD2 (5 bases). The CDR3 has 13 amino acids. V was cut by 5 bases and J by 5 bases, with 10 bases left in between. The CDR3, as DNA: TGTGCCAGCAGTCGGTCAGCGGACAATGAGCAGTTCTTC. Its translation is CASSRSADNEQFF.

The chain combines TRBV7-9 with TRBJ2-3; 7 nucleotides match TRBD1. This CDR3 region has 15 residues. V dropped 5 bases and J dropped 2; count of bases not matched to a gene: 7. Per germline, CDR1 SEHNR and CDR2 FQNEAQ (reference sequence). CDR3 region: CASSPGTAFTDTQYF. The CDR3 DNA follows: TGTGCCAGCAGCCCCGGGACAGCTTTCACAGATACGCAGTATTTT.

This chain joins TRBV7-2 and TRBJ2-3, with D tentatively TRBD2 (6 bases). The V gene lost 5 bases and the J gene lost 2 bases, with 14 bases spanning the gap. The CDR3 spans 15 residues. CDR1 and CDR2 (germline): SGHTA, FQGNSA. CDR3 bases: TGTGCCAGCAGCCGGGTTTGGGGGGACACAGATACGCAGTATTTT. Its protein is CASSRVWGDTDTQYF.

The chain couples TRBV20-1 to TRBJ1-2, with D maybe TRBD1 (5 bases). CDR1 is DFQATT and CDR2 is SNEGSKA in the germline V gene (reference sequence). V lost 3 bases to trimming and J lost 5 bases, with 7 bases between them. The CDR3 length is 11 residues. Here the CDR3 reads CSARAGYGYTF. The CDR3 DNA reads TGCAGTGCTAGGGCAGGGTATGGCTACACCTTC.

This clone was counted once. The chain links TRBV29-1 to TRBJ2-2, with 10 nucleotides matching TRBD1. The CDR3 is 15 residues long. Trimming cost V 7 bases and J 3 bases; bases outside gene matches: 8. Germline CDR1 reads SQVTM; CDR2 reads ANQGSEA. CDR3 in DNA: TGCAGCGCCAAATCTGGGACAGGGGACACCGGGGAGCTGTTTTTT. It encodes CSAKSGTGDTGELFF.

The chain has TRBV6-2 or TRBV6-3 and TRBJ2-7, with 9 bases aligning to TRBD2. The CDR3 is 15 residues long. J gave up 0 bases and V 10 bases, and 10 bases lay outside the gene matches. From germline, CDR1 is MNHEY and CDR2 SVGEGT. The DNA of the CDR3 is TGTGCCACCAGCCCCGGGCGGGGGGGCTCCTACGAGCAGTACTTC. Translation: CATSPGRGGSYEQYF.

The chain employs TRBV18 and TRBJ2-5; TRBD2 matches 10 bases. Germline V lookup: CDR1 KGHSH, CDR2 LQKENI. V trimming: 1 base; J trimming: 4 bases; junction bases outside the gene matches: 6. The CDR3 sequence is 16 residues long. CDR3 bases: TGTGCCAGCTCACCACGGCAAGCGGGGGGGCCAGAGACCCAGTACTTC. It codes for CASSPRQAGGPETQYF. The full variable domain, rest sourced from reference TRBV18 and TRBJ2-5, is NAGVMQNPRHLVRRRGQEARLRCSPMKGHSHVYWYRQLPEEGLKFMVYLQKENIIDESGMPKERFSAEFPKEGPSILRIQQVVRGDSAAYFCASSPRQAGGPETQYFGPGTRLLVL.

The chain recombines TRBV29-1 with TRBJ2-7, with 8 bases fitting TRBD1. Germline V gene data show CDR1 as SQVTM and CDR2 as ANQGSEA. J lost 3 bases, V lost 5 bases, and 3 bases had no gene match. There are 12 residues in the CDR3. This CDR3 reads CSVQDRDYEQYF. The CDR3 DNA reads TGCAGCGTTCAGGACAGGGACTACGAGCAGTACTTC.

In this sample, this clone turned up once. The rearrangement uses TRBV6-6 and TRBJ1-1; a possible D gene is TRBD1 (6 bases). V dropped 6 bases and J dropped 2 bases, with 10 bases sitting between them. Germline loops: CDR1 MNHNY, CDR2 SVGAGI (reference sequence). There are 13 residues in the CDR3. Written as DNA, the CDR3 is TGTGCCAGCAGGAACAGGGAAAACACTGAAGCTTTCTTT. It yields the protein CASRNRENTEAFF.

The chain has TRBV30 and TRBJ2-1; 11 positions match TRBD2. The CDR3 sequence is 15 residues long. Germline CDR1 and CDR2: GTSNPN and SVGIG (reference sequence). V lost 5 bases, J lost 9 bases, and 12 bases stayed unmatched. The CDR3: CAWGLISGRAGEQFF. The CDR3 DNA reads TGTGCCTGGGGGTTGATTAGCGGGAGGGCCGGTGAGCAGTTCTTC.

This chain uses TRBV7-8 with TRBJ1-5, with D perhaps matching TRBD1 (5 bases). Germline values: CDR1 SGHVS, CDR2 FQNEAQ. There are 15 residues in the CDR3. The V end was cut by 6 bases, the J end by 5 bases, with 17 bases between. CDR3 loop: CASRRGGTAHQPQHF. In nucleotides, the CDR3 is TGTGCCAGCAGACGCGGGGGTACTGCGCATCAGCCCCAGCATTTT.

J is TRBJ2-7 and V is TRBV27; the match to TRBD2 covers 9 bases. The CDR3 spans 16 residues. In germline, CDR1 is MNHEY, CDR2 SMNVEV (reference sequence). V lost 6 bases, J lost 1 base, and 10 bases stayed unmatched. The CDR3 loop reads CASRTRASGMSYEQYF. Written as DNA, the CDR3 is TGTGCCAGCAGGACCAGGGCTAGCGGGATGTCCTACGAGCAGTACTTC.